This T cell receptor beta chain was recovered during a study of T cell repertoires in cytomegalovirus infection (dated by TCRdb to the late 2010s). Looking at the study overall: Peptide stimulations targeted recently identified HLA-C-restricted CMV epitopes, whose presentation resists viral immunomodulation, together with well-studied HLA-B-restricted epitopes. Donor HLA type was relevant to the analysis, as public TCR beta signatures indicated carriage of CMV infection together with the matching HLA type.

The treatment or condition label, as the study defines it: in vitro stimulation with specific CMV peptide epitopes to enrich CMV-specific T cells. Measured from the cysteine to the phenylalanine, the CDR3 is 17 residues long. Only the CDR3 part of the read is kept: 51 bases, read in frame from the first base. V is trimmed back by 5 bases and J by 2 bases, and the junction contains 12 bases that no gene match accounts for. CDR1 and CDR2 (SGHTA, FQGNSA) derive from the germline V gene. This clonotype was detected a few times. Its antigen has not been determined. Per-base quality was not reported, and no clone a single base away is much larger than it. The reads were generated on an Illumina HiSeq 1500. Using fastp trimming at Q25 and MiXCR clonotype assembly, TCRdb reanalyzed the public sequencing data and kept in-frame beta chains. Rows are combined by CDR3 protein, so each entry shows the most common genes and DNA. The sample includes around 230,000 distinct CDR3 sequences, with 30% to 45% observed a single time. The ten largest make up roughly three fifths of the sample.

Here is what the overall study found, with its caveats: The ex vivo response was dominated by HLA-C-restricted CMV-specific TCR beta clonotypes, which also provided the single most frequent clonotype in two of eight donors. In both this cohort and an independent cohort of several hundred donors, the cumulative frequency of public TCR beta family members distinguished carriers of CMV infection plus the relevant HLA type.

The V and J segments used are TRBV7-2 and TRBJ1-3, with 7 bases matching TRBD1. Sequencing was performed on CD8+ T cells from cultured PBMCs, taken from culture after CMV antigen stimulation. This TCR derives from a human donor in good health (CMV status not recorded). Some clones in this sample may be carry-over from other donors' samples. The DNA reads as follows: TGTGCCAGCAGCCCGAGATCTTACGGGACAGCTGGAAACACCATATATTTT. This is translated as CASSPRSYGTAGNTIYF.